Following are 21 T cell receptor beta chains from one sample sequenced in a study of blood T cell repertoires in COVID-19. The protocol was immunoSEQ multiplex PCR, while the TCRdb copy is restricted to in-frame clones and leaves out a portion. The sample yields 97,000 or so clones, over 75% seen once. The sequenced material came from peripheral blood. All receptors derive from a man aged 50 or older with acute or convalescent COVID-19.

The chain carries TRBV6-5 and TRBJ1-2; 10 bases agree with TRBD1. Germline V gene sequence: CDR1 MNHEY, CDR2 SVGAGI. The CDR3 is made up of 14 amino acids. V lost 6 bases to trimming and J lost 5 bases; unmatched junction nucleotides: 6. The CDR3 protein is CASRDGQGVYGYTF. The CDR3 coding sequence is TGTGCCAGCAGGGATGGACAGGGGGTATATGGCTACACCTTC.

The chain links TRBV29-1 to TRBJ2-7, with D maybe TRBD1 (6 bases). Germline CDR1 and CDR2: SQVTM and ANQGSEA. This CDR3 region has 13 residues. V was pared by 7 bases and J by 0 bases, with 13 bases between. In nucleotides, the CDR3 is TGCAGCGCCGAGGGGGTGGCCTCCTACGAGCAGTACTTC. Translated: CSAEGVASYEQYF.

V gene TRBV19 combines with J gene TRBJ1-1, with 8 bases aligning to TRBD1. Germline V gives CDR1 LNHDA, CDR2 SQIVND (reference sequence). The CDR3 is made up of 14 amino acids. With 7 bases clipped from V and 5 bases from J, the junction kept 9 bases outside the gene matches. Here the CDR3 DNA reads TGTGCCAGTATCAAGGACAGGGTCGTTACTGAAGCTTTCTTT. Protein sequence: CASIKDRVVTEAFF.

The gene calls are TRBV19 and TRBJ2-5; 13 bases agree with TRBD2. The CDR3 spans 19 residues. Germline CDR1 is LNHDA and CDR2 is SQIVND (reference sequence). The V segment lost 4 bases and the J segment 5 bases; nucleotides outside the gene matches: 16. CDR3 DNA: TGTGCCAGTAGTAGGGGACTAGCGGGATCCTCCTTGACGCAGGAGACCCAGTACTTC. The encoded protein is CASSRGLAGSSLTQETQYF.

The rearrangement joins TRBV7-9 to TRBJ2-1; the D gene is possibly TRBD2 (5 bases). The CDR3 loop spans 18 amino acids. V was pared by 3 bases and J by 3 bases, with 21 bases between. Germline lookup yields CDR1 SEHNR and CDR2 FQNEAQ (reference sequence). The DNA for the CDR3 is TGTGCCAGCAGCTTTTCTTGGCCCCCCGGGGATGTCTACAATGAGCAGTTCTTC. This codes for CASSFSWPPGDVYNEQFF.

This clone was detected only a few times. This chain links TRBV30 with TRBJ1-1, with 7 bases identical to TRBD1. This CDR3 spans 14 amino acids. The V gene end was trimmed by 2 bases and the J gene end by 0 bases; junction bases not matched to a gene: 3. In germline, CDR1 is GTSNPN, CDR2 SVGIG (reference sequence). The CDR3 DNA is TGTGCCTGGAGTCCGACAGGGCTGAACACTGAAGCTTTCTTT. Its translation is CAWSPTGLNTEAFF. The full variable domain, completed using reference TRBV30 and TRBJ1-1, is SQTIHQWPATLVQPVGSPLSLECTVEGTSNPNLYWYRQAAGRGLQLLFYSVGIGQISSEVPQNLSASRPQDRQFILSSKKLLLSDSGFYLCAWSPTGLNTEAFFGQGTRLTVV.

CDR3 protein: CASSTTGGGPGEQYF. The CDR3, as DNA: TGTGCCAGCAGTACCACAGGGGGCGGGCCGGGGGAGCAGTACTTC. The V gene is TRBV28, the J gene TRBJ2-7, with 9 positions matching TRBD1. CDR1 and CDR2 (germline): MDHEN, SYDVKM. The J segment lost 7 bases and the V segment lost 5 bases, leaving 12 bases of the junction unmatched. The CDR3 is made up of 15 amino acids. Full variable domain (outside the CDR3, taken from reference TRBV28 and TRBJ2-7): DVKVTQSSRYLVKRTGEKVFLECVQDMDHENMFWYRQDPGLGLRLIYFSYDVKMKEKGDIPEGYSVSREKKERFSLILESASTNQTSMYLCASSTTGGGPGEQYFGPGTRLTVT.

In regard to this clone: One end of the junction fails to match germline, which may point to a read error. As DNA, the CDR3 is TGTACCAGCAGCTTAGTCTCCAGGGCTAGCGGTCGGAATGAGCAGTTCTTC. This gives the protein CTSSLVSRASGRNEQFF. V is TRBV7-6 and J is TRBJ2-1; 7 nucleotides agree with TRBD2. The CDR3 has 17 amino acids. Germline-derived CDR1 and CDR2 are SGHVS and FNYEAQ. Filled out from reference TRBV7-6 and TRBJ2-1, the complete variable domain reads GAGVSQSPRYKVTKRGQDVALRCDPISGHVSLYWYRQALGQGPEFLTYFNYEAQQDKSGLPNDRFSAERPEGSISTLTIQRTEQRDSAMYRCTSSLVSRASGRNEQFFGPGTRLTVL.

This rearrangement joins TRBV19 to TRBJ1-1; maybe TRBD1 (5 bases). CDR3 length equals 12 residues. V shed 5 bases and J shed 5 bases, with 9 bases lying between them. Per the germline V gene, CDR1 is LNHDA and CDR2 is SQIVND (reference sequence). CDR3 DNA: TGTGCCAGTAGTCTACCAGGGACTGAAGCTTTCTTT. Translating gives CASSLPGTEAFF. The full variable domain, rest sourced from reference TRBV19 and TRBJ1-1, is DGGITQSPKYLFRKEGQNVTLSCEQNLNHDAMYWYRQDPGQGLRLIYYSQIVNDFQKGDIAEGYSVSREKKESFPLTVTSAQKNPTAFYLCASSLPGTEAFFGQGTRLTVV.

The J gene is TRBJ2-2, the V gene TRBV2, with 9 bases that match TRBD1. CDR1 and CDR2 (germline): SNHLY, FYNNEI. This CDR3 is 15 amino acids long. V dropped 4 bases and J dropped 8; count of bases not matched to a gene: 8. CDR3 residues: CASSGMGQGVGELFF. In DNA, the CDR3 is TGTGCCAGCAGTGGAATGGGACAGGGTGTAGGGGAGCTGTTTTTT.

The chain recombines TRBV18 with TRBJ2-7, with 12 bases aligning to TRBD1. The CDR3 loop spans 14 amino acids. Germline trimming cut 8 bases from V and 2 bases from J; bases unmatched to any gene: 4. Germline V gene lookup returns CDR1 KGHSH and CDR2 LQKENI. The CDR3 protein is CASQGQGATYEQYF. The CDR3 nucleotides are TGTGCCAGCCAGGGACAGGGGGCAACCTACGAGCAGTACTTC.

This sequence joins TRBV5-4 and TRBJ1-2, with D possibly being TRBD1 (6 bases). The ends were cut back, 0 bases at V and 3 bases at J, with 9 bases in the middle. Germline CDR1 and CDR2: SGHNT and YYREEE (reference sequence). The CDR3 runs 14 residues. The DNA for the CDR3 is TGTGCCAGCAGCTTGGAGGCAGGGGACTATGGCTACACCTTC. Translated, it gives CASSLEAGDYGYTF. Full variable domain (outside the CDR3, taken from reference TRBV5-4 and TRBJ1-2): ETGVTQSPTHLIKTRGQQVTLRCSSQSGHNTVSWYQQALGQGPQFIFQYYREEENGRGNFPPRFSGLQFPNYSSELNVNALELDDSALYLCASSLEAGDYGYTFGSGTRLTVV.

The chain recombines TRBV5-1 with TRBJ2-7, with D maybe TRBD2 (5 bases). This CDR3 contains 14 residues. Germline V lookup: CDR1 SGHRS, CDR2 YFSETQ. V dropped 5 bases and J dropped 5 bases, with 17 bases sitting between them. The CDR3 loop reads CASSFGSTVDEQYF. CDR3 DNA sequence: TGCGCCAGCAGTTTTGGGAGTACCGTGGACGAGCAGTACTTC.

The chain carries TRBV18 and TRBJ2-1, with TRBD2 matching 13 bases. Germline CDR1 reads KGHSH; CDR2 reads LQKENI. V lost 4 bases, J lost 9 bases, and 12 bases stayed unmatched. The CDR3 has 17 residues. The CDR3 reads CASSLGLAGVGGPEQFF. The CDR3, as DNA: TGTGCCAGCTCACTTGGACTAGCGGGAGTCGGAGGGCCTGAGCAGTTCTTC.

The chain uses TRBV19 and TRBJ2-2, with 7 bases matching TRBD1. Germline CDR1 reads LNHDA; CDR2 reads SQIVND (reference sequence). Germline trimming cut 5 bases from V and 3 bases from J; bases unmatched to any gene: 6. This CDR3 comprises 15 residues. For the CDR3, the DNA is TGTGCCAGTAGTGGGTGGGACAGTTACACCGGGGAGCTGTTTTTT. Translated: CASSGWDSYTGELFF.

J is TRBJ1-5 and V is TRBV30, with TRBD1 as a possible D gene (5 bases). CDR1 and CDR2 from the germline V gene are GTSNPN and SVGIG (reference sequence). V lost 0 bases and J 9 bases, leaving 12 bases between the germline ends. This CDR3 spans 13 amino acids. CDR3 bases: TGTGCCTGGAGTGTACAGGCCAAGGGGCCCCAGCATTTT. The encoded protein is CAWSVQAKGPQHF.

This clone was observed once. As DNA, the CDR3 is TGTGCCAGCTCACTTTATCTTCGACGTGGGCGCGAAGCAGGGGAGCTGTTTTTT. This codes for CASSLYLRRGREAGELFF. The chain combines TRBV18 with TRBJ2-2, with D unresolved. CDR1 KGHSH and CDR2 LQKENI come from the germline V gene. Trimming removed 4 bases at V and 8 bases at J, with 26 bases between. CDR3 length: 18 amino acids.

The genes are TRBV5-4 and TRBJ2-6; 14 bases are a match to TRBD2. The ends lost 0 bases at V and 4 bases at J; junction bases unmatched: 6. From germline, CDR1 is SGHNT and CDR2 YYREEE (reference sequence). This CDR3 comprises 19 residues. This CDR3 reads CASSLGGLAGAGGANVLTF. CDR3 nucleotide sequence: TGTGCCAGCAGCTTGGGGGGACTAGCGGGAGCAGGAGGGGCCAACGTCCTGACTTTC.

The V and J genes are TRBV6-5 and TRBJ2-2, with TRBD2 as a possible D gene (5 bases). The germline gives CDR1 MNHEY, CDR2 SVGAGI. V lost 6 bases to trimming and J lost 7 bases, with 6 bases between them. The CDR3 sequence is 11 residues long. The CDR3 here is CASRDFGELFF. The DNA for the CDR3 is TGTGCCAGCAGGGACTTCGGGGAGCTGTTTTTT.

The chain recombines TRBV6-5 with TRBJ1-1, with TRBD1 matching 7 bases. V trimming: 7 bases; J trimming: 2 bases; junction bases outside the gene matches: 10. The germline V gene encodes CDR1 MNHEY and CDR2 SVGAGI. CDR3 size: 15 residues. The CDR3 region is CASTAQGGVNTEAFF. CDR3 coding DNA: TGTGCCAGCACTGCTCAGGGGGGAGTTAACACTGAAGCTTTCTTT.

The V call is TRBV11-2, the J call TRBJ2-7; D possibly corresponds to TRBD2 (5 bases). The CDR3 is made up of 15 amino acids. Looked up from germline, CDR1 is SGHAT and CDR2 is FQNNGV. V was cut by 1 base and J by 7 bases, with 17 bases left in between. DNA of the CDR3: TGTGCCAGCAGCTTAGCTCCGACTACGACTGGAGAGCAGTACTTC. Translated, it gives CASSLAPTTTGEQYF.